The 15 T cell receptor beta chains below all came from one sample that was sequenced in a study of cytomegalovirus exposure and HLA in healthy donors. The study ran its PCR with 60 Vbeta and 13 Jbeta primers. Generated by immunoSEQ multiplex PCR, the TCRdb table keeps only in-frame clones and is missing some. The sample has 55,000 to 70,000 clones, about 73% seen once. Sequenced input: PBMCs. The receptors were gathered from a woman aged 55-70 years in good health and CMV-seropositive.

Turning to this clone: This CDR3 is also generated by other DNA sequences in the sample. This chain joins TRBV27 and TRBJ1-5; D unresolved. Germline lookup yields CDR1 MNHEY and CDR2 SMNVEV (reference sequence). With 3 bases removed from V and 3 bases from J, the gap between germline ends came to 6 bases. The CDR3 length is 13 residues. The DNA for the CDR3 is TGTGCCAGCAGTTTCAGATCCAATCAGCCCCAGCATTTT. Its protein product is CASSFRSNQPQHF.

In its sample, this clone was seen once. The chain couples TRBV19 to TRBJ2-1, with D possibly matching TRBD1 (5 bases). There are 17 residues in the CDR3. The ends were cut back, 1 base at V and 4 bases at J, with 17 bases in the middle. Germline CDR1 reads LNHDA; CDR2 reads SQIVND (reference sequence). CDR3 in DNA: TGTGCCAGTAGTATAGGTAGGAAGGGGCCGTTATACAATGAGCAGTTCTTC. It specifies CASSIGRKGPLYNEQFF.

This clone was detected only a few times. V usage is TRBV7-2 and J usage is TRBJ2-5, with 8 bases lining up with TRBD2. V trimming: 1 base; J trimming: 2 bases; junction bases outside the gene matches: 9. CDR3 length equals 17 residues. Looked up from germline, CDR1 is SGHTA and CDR2 is FQGNSA. CDR3 nucleotide sequence: TGTGCCAGCAGCTTAGACTTAGCGGGGTGGGGACAAGAGACCCAGTACTTC. This translates into CASSLDLAGWGQETQYF.

V and J are TRBV6-1 and TRBJ2-1, with 8 bases fitting TRBD1. In germline, CDR1 is MNHNS, CDR2 SASEGT. V lost 6 bases, J lost 8 bases, and 9 bases stayed unmatched. This CDR3 has 14 residues. The CDR3: CASSEDRDGDEQFF. The CDR3 region has the DNA TGTGCCAGCAGCGAGGACAGGGATGGGGATGAGCAGTTCTTC.

The chain is built from TRBV18 and TRBJ2-1; the D is unclear. Per the germline V gene, CDR1 is KGHSH and CDR2 is LQKENI. The CDR3 contains 14 residues. V shed 3 bases and J shed 1 base, with 7 bases lying between them. CDR3 protein: CASSPPGSYNEQFF. In DNA form, the CDR3 reads TGTGCCAGCTCACCCCCAGGTTCCTACAATGAGCAGTTCTTC.

The chain combines TRBV5-6 with TRBJ1-2; unclear D gene. The CDR3 runs to 14 residues. CDR1 and CDR2 from the germline V gene are SGHDT and YYEEEE. The ends were cut back, 3 bases at V and 7 bases at J, with 16 bases in the middle. The chain's CDR3 is CASSSGEPGSGYTF. The CDR3 DNA is TGTGCCAGCAGCTCGGGAGAGCCCGGCTCTGGCTACACCTTC.

The chain uses TRBV5-6 and TRBJ2-3; D may be TRBD1 (5 bases). The CDR3 runs to 16 residues. The germline V gene has CDR1 SGHDT and CDR2 YYEEEE. The V gene lost 5 bases and the J gene lost 2 bases, with 18 bases spanning the gap. Here the CDR3 DNA reads TGTGCCAGCAGACAGTATAGGACACCTATCACAGATACGCAGTATTTT. Its protein product is CASRQYRTPITDTQYF.

The CDR3 region has the DNA TGTGCCAGCAGCCAGGGACAGGGGCTAGGGAATTCACCCCTCCACTTT. Translated: CASSQGQGLGNSPLHF. V usage is TRBV6-6 and J usage is TRBJ1-6, with 10 bases that match TRBD1. Germline values: CDR1 MNHNY, CDR2 SVGAGI (reference sequence). V dropped 6 bases and J dropped 7; count of bases not matched to a gene: 9. The CDR3 loop spans 16 amino acids.

This clone has only a few counts. This rearrangement joins TRBV27 to TRBJ2-1; the match to TRBD1 covers 8 bases. The CDR3 is 14 residues long. With V trimmed by 5 bases and J by 5 bases, 5 bases remained unmatched. In germline, CDR1 is MNHEY, CDR2 SMNVEV (reference sequence). The CDR3 sequence is CASSHGQGHNEQFF. In DNA form, the CDR3 reads TGTGCCAGCAGTCATGGACAGGGCCACAATGAGCAGTTCTTC.

This sequence joins TRBV6-4 and TRBJ2-1, with TRBD1 matching over 8 bases. Losses at the gene ends were 6 bases for V and 7 bases for J; bases not matched to a gene: 17. This CDR3 is 17 amino acids long. Germline-derived CDR1 and CDR2 are MRHNA and SNTAGT. The CDR3 DNA is TGTGCCAGCAGCTCCTACGGGGTGGGGACAGGCTGGAATGAGCAGTTCTTC. Amino acid sequence: CASSSYGVGTGWNEQFF.

The genes are TRBV28 and TRBJ1-4; D gene unclear. CDR3 length equals 14 residues. Germline V gene sequence: CDR1 MDHEN, CDR2 SYDVKM. The V end lost 7 bases, the J end lost 8 bases, and 17 bases lay between the germline ends. CDR3 amino acids: CASTLPSRGEKLFF. DNA for the CDR3: TGTGCCAGCACCTTGCCGTCCCGAGGCGAAAAACTGTTTTTT.

CDR3 region: CASSFQTVQLLFF. CDR3 sequence (DNA): TGTGCCAGCAGCTTCCAGACAGTTCAGTTGCTGTTTTTT. The chain uses TRBV7-9 and TRBJ1-4, with D possibly matching TRBD1 (5 bases). Trimming took off 3 bases at V and 14 bases at J, with 16 bases between the two ends. The germline V gene encodes CDR1 SEHNR and CDR2 FQNEAQ (reference sequence). This CDR3 spans 13 amino acids. The entire variable domain, with the rest obtained from reference TRBV7-9 and TRBJ1-4, is as follows: DTGVSQNPRHKITKRGQNVTFRCDPISEHNRLYWYRQTLGQGPEFLTYFQNEAQLEKSRLLSDRFSAERPKGSFSTLEIQRTEQGDSAMYLCASSFQTVQLLFFGSGTQLSVL.

This chain links TRBV11-2 with TRBJ1-3; D might be TRBD1 (6 bases). This CDR3 is built from 17 residues. Germline lookup yields CDR1 SGHAT and CDR2 FQNNGV. Trimming left V 1 base short and J 2 bases short, with 15 bases between. This CDR3 reads CASSLAGDRPPGNTIYF. The CDR3 DNA sequence: TGTGCCAGCAGCTTAGCGGGCGACAGGCCTCCTGGAAACACCATATATTTT.

The gene calls are TRBV6-5 and TRBJ1-2, with TRBD1 matching 8 bases. The germline V gene encodes CDR1 MNHEY and CDR2 SVGAGI. The ends lost 6 bases at V and 4 bases at J; junction bases unmatched: 7. The CDR3 covers 14 residues. This CDR3 reads CASRLTDRGYGYTF. In DNA, the CDR3 is TGTGCCAGCAGATTAACCGACAGGGGCTATGGCTACACCTTC.

The genes are TRBV2 and TRBJ2-1; maybe TRBD2 (5 bases). Germline V CDR1 and CDR2: SNHLY, FYNNEI. CDR3 length equals 15 residues. V shed 4 bases and J shed 6 bases, with 16 bases lying between them. CDR3 bases: TGTGCCAGCAGTGTGGGCGCGGGTTCTCGCAATGAGCAGTTCTTC. It translates to CASSVGAGSRNEQFF.